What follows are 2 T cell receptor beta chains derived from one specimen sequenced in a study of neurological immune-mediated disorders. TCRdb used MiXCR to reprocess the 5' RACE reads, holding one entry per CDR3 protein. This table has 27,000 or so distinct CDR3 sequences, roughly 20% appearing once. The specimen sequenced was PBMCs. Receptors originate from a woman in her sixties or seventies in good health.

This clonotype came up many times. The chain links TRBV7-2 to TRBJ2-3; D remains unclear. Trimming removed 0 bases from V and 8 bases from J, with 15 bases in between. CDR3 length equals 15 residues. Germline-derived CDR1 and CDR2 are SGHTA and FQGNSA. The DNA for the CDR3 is TGTGCCAGCAGCTTAGCGGGAAGGGTTCCCGGTACGCAGTATTTT. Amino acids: CASSLAGRVPGTQYF.

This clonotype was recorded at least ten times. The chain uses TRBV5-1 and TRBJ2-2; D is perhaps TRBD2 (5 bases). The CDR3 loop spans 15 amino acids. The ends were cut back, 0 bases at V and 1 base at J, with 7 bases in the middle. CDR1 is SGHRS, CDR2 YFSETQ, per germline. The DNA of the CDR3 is TGCGCCAGCAGCTTGGGCGGGCTGAACACCGGGGAGCTGTTTTTT. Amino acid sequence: CASSLGGLNTGELFF.